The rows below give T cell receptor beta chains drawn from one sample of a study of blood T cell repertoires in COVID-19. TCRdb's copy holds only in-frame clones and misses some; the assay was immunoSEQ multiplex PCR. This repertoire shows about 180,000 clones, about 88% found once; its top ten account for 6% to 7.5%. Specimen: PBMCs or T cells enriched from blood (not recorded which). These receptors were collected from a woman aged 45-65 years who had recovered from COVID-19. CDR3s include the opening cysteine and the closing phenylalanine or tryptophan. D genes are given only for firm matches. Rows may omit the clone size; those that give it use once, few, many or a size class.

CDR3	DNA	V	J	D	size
CASSFTGTSGSYNEQFF	TGTGCCAGCAGCTTTACCGGGACTAGCGGCTCCTACAATGAGCAGTTCTTC	TRBV5-4	TRBJ2-1	TRBD2	-
CASSLGLAGADEQFF	TGCGCCAGCAGCTTGGGGCTAGCGGGAGCTGATGAGCAGTTCTTC	TRBV5-1	TRBJ2-1	TRBD2	-
CASRGTSGNVYEQYF	TGTGCCAGCAGAGGGACTAGCGGGAATGTCTACGAGCAGTACTTC	TRBV6-5	TRBJ2-7	TRBD2	-
CASSLQGLEQETQYF	TGTGCCAGCAGCTTACAGGGTTTAGAGCAAGAGACCCAGTACTTC	TRBV11-2	TRBJ2-5	-	-
CASSSRTSGRALGEQYF	TGCGCCAGCAGCTCACGGACTAGCGGGAGGGCCCTCGGAGAGCAGTACTTC	TRBV5-1	TRBJ2-7	TRBD2	-
CASSPSGGGNSPLHF	TGTGCCAGCAGCCCAAGCGGGGGCGGGAATTCACCCCTCCACTTT	TRBV7-3	TRBJ1-6	-	-
CASSFLPTSGNNEQFF	TGCGCCAGCAGCTTCCTTCCGACTAGCGGCAACAATGAGCAGTTCTTC	TRBV5-1	TRBJ2-1	TRBD2	-
CASSRTGQGINEQFF	TGTGCCAGCAGCCGGACAGGACAGGGAATAAATGAGCAGTTCTTC	TRBV6-6	TRBJ2-1	TRBD1	-
CASSLSQTGSGSPLHF	TGTGCCAGCAGCCTCAGCCAGACAGGGTCGGGATCACCCCTCCACTTT	TRBV7-2	TRBJ1-6	TRBD1	few
CASSSGQPYSPLHF	TGCGCCAGCAGCTCCGGACAGCCCTATTCACCCCTCCACTTT	TRBV5-1	TRBJ1-6	-	-
CASSRDRGNTGELFF	TGTGCCAGCAGCAGGGACAGGGGGAACACCGGGGAGCTGTTTTTT	TRBV11-2	TRBJ2-2	TRBD1	-
CASSPTSGTGIYNEQFF	TGTGCCAGCAGTCCGACATCCGGGACAGGGATCTACAATGAGCAGTTCTTC	TRBV27	TRBJ2-1	TRBD1	once
CASSRDSNQPQHF	TGTGCCAGCAGCCGGGATAGCAATCAGCCCCAGCATTTT	TRBV28	TRBJ1-5	-	-
CASSPAGLLNEKLFF	TGTGCCAGCAGCCCGGCGGGACTATTAAATGAAAAACTGTTTTTT	TRBV3-1/TRBV3-2	TRBJ1-4	-	-
CASSPRTTMNTEAFF	TGTGCCAGTAGTCCACGGACAACTATGAACACTGAAGCTTTCTTT	TRBV19	TRBJ1-1	-	-